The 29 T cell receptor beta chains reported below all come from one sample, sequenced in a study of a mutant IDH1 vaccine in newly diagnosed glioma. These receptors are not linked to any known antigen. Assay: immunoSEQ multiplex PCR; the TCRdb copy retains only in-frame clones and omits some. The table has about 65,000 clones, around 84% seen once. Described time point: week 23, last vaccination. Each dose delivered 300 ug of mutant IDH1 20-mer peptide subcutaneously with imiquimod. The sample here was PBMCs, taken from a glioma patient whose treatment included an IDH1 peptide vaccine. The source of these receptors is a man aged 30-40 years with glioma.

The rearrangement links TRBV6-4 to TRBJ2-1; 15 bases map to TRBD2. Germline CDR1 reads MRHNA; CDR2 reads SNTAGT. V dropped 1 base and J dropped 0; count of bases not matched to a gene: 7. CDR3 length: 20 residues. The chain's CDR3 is CASSDFGTSGGQSSYNEQFF. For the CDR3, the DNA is TGTGCCAGCAGTGACTTCGGGACTAGCGGGGGGCAAAGCTCCTACAATGAGCAGTTCTTC.

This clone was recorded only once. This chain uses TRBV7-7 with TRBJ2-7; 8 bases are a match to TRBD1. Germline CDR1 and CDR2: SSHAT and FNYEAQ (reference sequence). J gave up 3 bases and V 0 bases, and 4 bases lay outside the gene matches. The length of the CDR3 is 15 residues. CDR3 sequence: CASSLAQGAVYEQYF. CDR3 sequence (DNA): TGTGCCAGCAGCTTAGCTCAGGGGGCTGTCTACGAGCAGTACTTC.

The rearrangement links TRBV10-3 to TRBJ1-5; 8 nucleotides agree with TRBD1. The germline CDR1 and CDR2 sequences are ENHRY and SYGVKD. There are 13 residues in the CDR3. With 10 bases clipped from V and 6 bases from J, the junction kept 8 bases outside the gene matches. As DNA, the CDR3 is TGTGCCACCAAACAGGGGGTCGTTCAGCCCCAGCATTTT. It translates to CATKQGVVQPQHF.

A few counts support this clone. CDR3 sequence reads: CASSLPPGQRNQPQHF. The CDR3 coding sequence is TGCGCCAGCAGCCTGCCTCCGGGACAACGAAATCAGCCCCAGCATTTT. The J gene is TRBJ1-5, the V gene TRBV23-1, with D possibly being TRBD1 (6 bases). TRBV23-1 is identified as an open reading frame with a role that is uncertain. This CDR3 is built from 16 residues. Trimming left V 6 bases short and J 4 bases short, with 19 bases between.

The CDR3 DNA reads as TGTGCCAGCAGTTACACGGAAAAACTGTTTTTT. As protein: CASSYTEKLFF. V usage is TRBV6-6 and J usage is TRBJ1-4, with D uncertain. Germline V lookup: CDR1 MNHNY, CDR2 SVGAGI (reference sequence). V was trimmed by 2 bases and J by 8 bases, leaving 3 bases between them. The CDR3 is made up of 11 amino acids.

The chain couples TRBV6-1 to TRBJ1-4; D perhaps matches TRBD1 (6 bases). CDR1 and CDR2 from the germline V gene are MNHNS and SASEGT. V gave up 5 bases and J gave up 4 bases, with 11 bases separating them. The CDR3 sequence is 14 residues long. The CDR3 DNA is TGTGCCAGCAGTTCGGGACACGTTAATGAAAAACTGTTTTTT. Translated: CASSSGHVNEKLFF.

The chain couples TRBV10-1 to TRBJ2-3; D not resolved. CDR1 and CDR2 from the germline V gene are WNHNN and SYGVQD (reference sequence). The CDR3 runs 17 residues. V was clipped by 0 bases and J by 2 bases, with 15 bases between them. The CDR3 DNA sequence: TGCGCCAGCAGTGAGTCGAGACGGCGGTTTGTCACAGATACGCAGTATTTT. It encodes CASSESRRRFVTDTQYF.

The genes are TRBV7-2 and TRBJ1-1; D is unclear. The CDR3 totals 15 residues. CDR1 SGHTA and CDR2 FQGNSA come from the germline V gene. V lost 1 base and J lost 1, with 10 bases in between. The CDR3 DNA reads TGTGCCAGCAGCTTAGGAGGCAAGGGGAACACTGAAGCTTTCTTT. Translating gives CASSLGGKGNTEAFF.

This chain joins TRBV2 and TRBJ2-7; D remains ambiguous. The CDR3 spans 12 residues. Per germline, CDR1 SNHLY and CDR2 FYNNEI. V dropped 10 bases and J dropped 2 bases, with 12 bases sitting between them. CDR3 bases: TGTGCCACCCCACACGTAACCTACGAGCAGTACTTC. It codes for CATPHVTYEQYF.

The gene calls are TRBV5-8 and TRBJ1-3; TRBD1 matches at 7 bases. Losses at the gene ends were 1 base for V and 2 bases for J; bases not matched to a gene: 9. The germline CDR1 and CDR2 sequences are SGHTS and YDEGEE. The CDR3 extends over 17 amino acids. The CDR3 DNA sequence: TGTGCCAGCAGCTTGAGTTTCGCAGGGGGAGCTGGAAACACCATATATTTT. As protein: CASSLSFAGGAGNTIYF.

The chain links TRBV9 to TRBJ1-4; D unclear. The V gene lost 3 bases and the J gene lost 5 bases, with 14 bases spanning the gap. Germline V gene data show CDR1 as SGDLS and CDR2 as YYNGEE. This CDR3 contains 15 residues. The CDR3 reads CASSGQANRNEKLFF. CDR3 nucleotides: TGTGCCAGCAGCGGCCAGGCGAACCGGAATGAAAAACTGTTTTTT. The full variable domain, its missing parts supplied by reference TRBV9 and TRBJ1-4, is DSGVTQTPKHLITATGQRVTLRCSPRSGDLSVYWYQQSLDQGLQFLIQYYNGEERAKGNILERFSAQQFPDLHSELNLSSLELGDSALYFCASSGQANRNEKLFFGSGTQLSVL.

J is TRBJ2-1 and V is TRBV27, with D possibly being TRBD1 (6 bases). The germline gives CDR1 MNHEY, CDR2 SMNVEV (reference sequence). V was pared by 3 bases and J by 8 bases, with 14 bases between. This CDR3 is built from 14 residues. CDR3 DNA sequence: TGTGCCAGCAGTTTTACCAAAACAGGGTATGAGCAGTTCTTC. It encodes CASSFTKTGYEQFF.

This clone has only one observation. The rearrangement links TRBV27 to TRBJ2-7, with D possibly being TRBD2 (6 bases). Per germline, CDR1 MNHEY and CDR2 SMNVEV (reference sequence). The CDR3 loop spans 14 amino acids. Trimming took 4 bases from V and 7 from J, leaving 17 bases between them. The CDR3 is CASSSGGSLSEQYF. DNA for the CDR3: TGTGCCAGCAGTTCTGGAGGGTCACTTTCTGAGCAGTACTTC.

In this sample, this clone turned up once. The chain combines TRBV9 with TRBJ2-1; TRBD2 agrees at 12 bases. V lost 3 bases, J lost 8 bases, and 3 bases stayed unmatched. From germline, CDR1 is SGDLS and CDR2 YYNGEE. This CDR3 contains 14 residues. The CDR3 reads CASSATSGGDEQFF. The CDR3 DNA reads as TGTGCCAGCAGCGCGACTAGCGGGGGCGATGAGCAGTTCTTC.

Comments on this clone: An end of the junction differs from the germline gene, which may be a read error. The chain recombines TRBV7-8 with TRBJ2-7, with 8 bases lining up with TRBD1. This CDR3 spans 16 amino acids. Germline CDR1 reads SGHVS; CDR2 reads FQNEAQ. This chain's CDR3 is CASSPLPSGGSYEQCF. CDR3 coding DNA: TGTGCCAGCAGCCCACTACCCTCAGGGGGCTCCTACGAGCAGTGCTTC.

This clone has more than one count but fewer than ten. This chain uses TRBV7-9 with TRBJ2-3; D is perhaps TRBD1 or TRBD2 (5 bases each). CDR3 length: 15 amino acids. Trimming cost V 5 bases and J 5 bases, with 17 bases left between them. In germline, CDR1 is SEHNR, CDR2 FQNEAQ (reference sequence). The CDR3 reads CASSHPEGQIDTQYF. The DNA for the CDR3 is TGTGCCAGCAGCCATCCTGAGGGGCAAATAGATACGCAGTATTTT.

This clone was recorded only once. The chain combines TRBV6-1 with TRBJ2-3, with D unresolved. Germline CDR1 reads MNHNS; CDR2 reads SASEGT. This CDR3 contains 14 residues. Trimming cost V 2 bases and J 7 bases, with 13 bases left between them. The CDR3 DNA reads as TGTGCCAGCAGTGAAAGGGCGGTCGTATATACGCAGTATTTT. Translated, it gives CASSERAVVYTQYF.

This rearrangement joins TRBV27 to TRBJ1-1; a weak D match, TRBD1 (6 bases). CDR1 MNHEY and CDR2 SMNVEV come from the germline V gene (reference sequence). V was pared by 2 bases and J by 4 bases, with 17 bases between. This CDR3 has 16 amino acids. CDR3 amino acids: CASSLMAGGHSTEAFF. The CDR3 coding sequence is TGTGCCAGCAGTTTAATGGCTGGGGGGCATAGCACTGAAGCTTTCTTT.

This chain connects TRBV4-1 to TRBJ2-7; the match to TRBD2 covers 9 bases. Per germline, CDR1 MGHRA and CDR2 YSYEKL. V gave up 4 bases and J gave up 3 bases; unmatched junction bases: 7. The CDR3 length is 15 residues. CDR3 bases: TGCGCCAGCAGCCTCGAGGGGCGGGGGGGCTACGAGCAGTACTTC. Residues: CASSLEGRGGYEQYF.

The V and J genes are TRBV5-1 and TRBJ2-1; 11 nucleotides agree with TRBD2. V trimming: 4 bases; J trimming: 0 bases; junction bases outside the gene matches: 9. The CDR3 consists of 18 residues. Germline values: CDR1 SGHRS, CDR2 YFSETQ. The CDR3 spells CASSPGGLAGGSYNEQFF. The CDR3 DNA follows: TGCGCCAGCAGCCCTGGGGGCCTAGCGGGGGGCTCCTACAATGAGCAGTTCTTC. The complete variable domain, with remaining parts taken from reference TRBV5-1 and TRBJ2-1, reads KAGVTQTPRYLIKTRGQQVTLSCSPISGHRSVSWYQQTPGQGLQFLFEYFSETQRNKGNFPGRFSGRQFSNSRSEMNVSTLELGDSALYLCASSPGGLAGGSYNEQFFGPGTRLTVL.

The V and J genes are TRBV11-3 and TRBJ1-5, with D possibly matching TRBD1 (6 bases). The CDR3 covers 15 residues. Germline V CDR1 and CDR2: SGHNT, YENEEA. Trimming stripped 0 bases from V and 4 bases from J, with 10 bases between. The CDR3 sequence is CASSLEGARNQPQHF. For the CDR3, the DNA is TGTGCCAGCAGCTTAGAGGGGGCGCGAAATCAGCCCCAGCATTTT.

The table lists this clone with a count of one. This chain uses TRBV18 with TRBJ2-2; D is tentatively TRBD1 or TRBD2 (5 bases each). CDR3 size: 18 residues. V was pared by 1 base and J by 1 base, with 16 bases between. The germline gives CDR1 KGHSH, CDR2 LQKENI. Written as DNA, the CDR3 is TGTGCCAGCTCACCACGGACTTTGGGGCTGTGGAACACCGGGGAGCTGTTTTTT. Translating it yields CASSPRTLGLWNTGELFF.

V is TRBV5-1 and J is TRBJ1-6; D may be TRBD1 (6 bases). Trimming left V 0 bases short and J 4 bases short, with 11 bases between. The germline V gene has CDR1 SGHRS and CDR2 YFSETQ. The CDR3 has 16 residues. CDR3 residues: CASSLGTGSYNSPLHF. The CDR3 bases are TGCGCCAGCAGCTTGGGTACAGGGTCGTATAATTCACCCCTCCACTTT. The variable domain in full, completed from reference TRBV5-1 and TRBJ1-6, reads KAGVTQTPRYLIKTRGQQVTLSCSPISGHRSVSWYQQTPGQGLQFLFEYFSETQRNKGNFPGRFSGRQFSNSRSEMNVSTLELGDSALYLCASSLGTGSYNSPLHFGNGTRLTVT.

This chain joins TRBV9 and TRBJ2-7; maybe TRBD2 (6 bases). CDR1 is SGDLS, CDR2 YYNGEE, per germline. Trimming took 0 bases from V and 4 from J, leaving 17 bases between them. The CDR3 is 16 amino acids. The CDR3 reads CASSVGISGRMYEQYF. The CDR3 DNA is TGTGCCAGCAGCGTAGGAATTTCAGGGAGGATGTACGAGCAGTACTTC.

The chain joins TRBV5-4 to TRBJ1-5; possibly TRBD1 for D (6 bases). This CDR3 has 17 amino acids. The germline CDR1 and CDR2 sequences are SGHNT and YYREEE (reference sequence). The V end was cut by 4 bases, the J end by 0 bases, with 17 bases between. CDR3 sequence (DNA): TGTGCCAGCAGCAGTAGTTCTCAGGGGTATAGCAATCAGCCCCAGCATTTT. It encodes CASSSSSQGYSNQPQHF.

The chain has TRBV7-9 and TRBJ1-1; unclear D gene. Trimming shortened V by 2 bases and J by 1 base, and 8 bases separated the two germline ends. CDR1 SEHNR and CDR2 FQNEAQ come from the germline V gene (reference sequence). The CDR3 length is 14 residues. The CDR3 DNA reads TGTGCCAGCAGCTTACCCCCAGCGAACACTGAAGCTTTCTTT. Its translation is CASSLPPANTEAFF.

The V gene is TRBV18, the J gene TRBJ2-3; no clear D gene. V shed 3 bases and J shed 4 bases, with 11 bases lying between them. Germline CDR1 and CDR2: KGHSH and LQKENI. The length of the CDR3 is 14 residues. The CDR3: CASSPRAAPDTQYF. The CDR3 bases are TGTGCCAGCTCACCCCGGGCGGCTCCAGATACGCAGTATTTT.

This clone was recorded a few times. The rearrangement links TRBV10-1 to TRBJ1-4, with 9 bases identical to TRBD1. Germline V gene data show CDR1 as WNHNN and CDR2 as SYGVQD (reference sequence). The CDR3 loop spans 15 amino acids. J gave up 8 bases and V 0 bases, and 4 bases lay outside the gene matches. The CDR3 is CASSESGTGNEKLFF. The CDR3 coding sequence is TGCGCCAGCAGTGAGTCTGGGACAGGGAACGAAAAACTGTTTTTT.

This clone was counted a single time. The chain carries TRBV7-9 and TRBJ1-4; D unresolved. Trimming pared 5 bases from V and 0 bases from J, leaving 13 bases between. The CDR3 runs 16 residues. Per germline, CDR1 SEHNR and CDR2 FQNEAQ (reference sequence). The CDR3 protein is CASSLSRVPTNEKLFF. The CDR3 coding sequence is TGTGCCAGCAGCCTCTCGCGGGTACCAACTAATGAAAAACTGTTTTTT.